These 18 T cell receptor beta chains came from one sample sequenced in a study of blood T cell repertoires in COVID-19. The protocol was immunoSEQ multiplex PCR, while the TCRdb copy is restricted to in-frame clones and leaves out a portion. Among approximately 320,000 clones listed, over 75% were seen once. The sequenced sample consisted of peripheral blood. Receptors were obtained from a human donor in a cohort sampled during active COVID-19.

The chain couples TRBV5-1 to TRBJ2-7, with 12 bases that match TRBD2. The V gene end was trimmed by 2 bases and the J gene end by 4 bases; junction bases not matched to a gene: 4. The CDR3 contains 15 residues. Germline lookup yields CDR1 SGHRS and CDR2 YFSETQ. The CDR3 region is CASSFELAGGYEQYF. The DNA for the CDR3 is TGCGCCAGCAGCTTCGAACTAGCGGGGGGATACGAGCAGTACTTC.

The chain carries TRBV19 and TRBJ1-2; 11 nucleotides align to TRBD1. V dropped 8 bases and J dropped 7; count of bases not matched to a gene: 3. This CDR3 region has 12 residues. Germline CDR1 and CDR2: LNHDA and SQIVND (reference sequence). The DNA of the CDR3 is TGTGCCAGTGAGGACAGGGGGCTTGGCTACACCTTC. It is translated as CASEDRGLGYTF.

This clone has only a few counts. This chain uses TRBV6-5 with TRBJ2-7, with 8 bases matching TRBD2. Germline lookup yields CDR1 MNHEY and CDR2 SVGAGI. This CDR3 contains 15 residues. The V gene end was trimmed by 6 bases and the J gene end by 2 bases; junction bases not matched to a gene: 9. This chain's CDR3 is CASRQLPGGTYEQYF. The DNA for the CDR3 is TGTGCCAGCAGACAGTTACCGGGGGGGACCTACGAGCAGTACTTC.

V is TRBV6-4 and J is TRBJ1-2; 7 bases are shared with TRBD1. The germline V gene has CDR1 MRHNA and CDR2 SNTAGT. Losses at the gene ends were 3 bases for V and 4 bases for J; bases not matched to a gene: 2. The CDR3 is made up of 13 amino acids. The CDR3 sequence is CASSEGGLYGYTF. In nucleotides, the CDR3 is TGTGCCAGCAGTGAAGGGGGCCTCTATGGCTACACCTTC.

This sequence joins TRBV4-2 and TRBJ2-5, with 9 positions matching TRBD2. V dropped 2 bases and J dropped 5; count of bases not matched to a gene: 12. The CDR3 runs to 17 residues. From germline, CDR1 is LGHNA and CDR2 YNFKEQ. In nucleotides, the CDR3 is TGTGCCAGCAGCCAAAGAGGGGTAGCGGGAGCCCAGGAGACCCAGTACTTC. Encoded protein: CASSQRGVAGAQETQYF.

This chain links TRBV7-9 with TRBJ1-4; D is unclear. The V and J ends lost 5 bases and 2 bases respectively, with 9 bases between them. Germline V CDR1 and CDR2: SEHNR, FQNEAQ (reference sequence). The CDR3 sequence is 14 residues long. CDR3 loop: CASSQTLTNEKLFF. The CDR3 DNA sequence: TGTGCCAGCAGCCAGACACTCACTAATGAAAAACTGTTTTTT.

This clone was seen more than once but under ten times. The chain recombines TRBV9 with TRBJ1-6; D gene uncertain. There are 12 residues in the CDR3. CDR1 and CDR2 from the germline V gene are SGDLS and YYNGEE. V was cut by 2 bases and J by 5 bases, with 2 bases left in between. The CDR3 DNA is TGTGCCAGCAGCGTTAATAATTCACCCCTCCACTTT. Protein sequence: CASSVNNSPLHF.

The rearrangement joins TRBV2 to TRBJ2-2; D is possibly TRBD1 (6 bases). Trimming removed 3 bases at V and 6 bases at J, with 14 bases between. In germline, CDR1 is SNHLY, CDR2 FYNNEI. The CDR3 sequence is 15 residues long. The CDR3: CASSELGAGAGELFF. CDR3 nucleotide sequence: TGTGCCAGCAGTGAGTTGGGGGCGGGCGCCGGGGAGCTGTTTTTT.

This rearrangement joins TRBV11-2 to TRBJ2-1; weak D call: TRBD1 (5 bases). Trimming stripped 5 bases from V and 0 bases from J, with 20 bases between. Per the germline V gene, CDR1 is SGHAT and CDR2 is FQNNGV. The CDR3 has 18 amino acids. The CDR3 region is CASSTLSSDISSYNEQFF. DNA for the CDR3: TGTGCCAGCAGCACCTTATCATCGGACATTAGCTCCTACAATGAGCAGTTCTTC.

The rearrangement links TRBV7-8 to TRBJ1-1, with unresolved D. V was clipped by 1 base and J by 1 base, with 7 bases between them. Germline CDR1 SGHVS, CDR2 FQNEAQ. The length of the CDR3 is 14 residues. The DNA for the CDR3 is TGTGCCAGCAGCTTAGGAGTTCGGAACACTGAAGCTTTCTTT. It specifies CASSLGVRNTEAFF.

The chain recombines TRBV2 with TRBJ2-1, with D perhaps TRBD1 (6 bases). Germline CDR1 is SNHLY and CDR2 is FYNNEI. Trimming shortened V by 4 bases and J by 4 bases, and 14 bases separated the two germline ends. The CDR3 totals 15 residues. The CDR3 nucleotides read TGTGCCAGCAGTGGGGGCAGGGGAAAATACAATGAGCAGTTCTTC. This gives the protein CASSGGRGKYNEQFF.

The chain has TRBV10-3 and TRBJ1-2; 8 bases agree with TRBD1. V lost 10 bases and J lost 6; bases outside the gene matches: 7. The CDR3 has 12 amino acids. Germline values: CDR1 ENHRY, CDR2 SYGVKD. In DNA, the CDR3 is TGTGCCACCCGGACAGGGTTTGATGGCTACACCTTC. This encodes CATRTGFDGYTF.

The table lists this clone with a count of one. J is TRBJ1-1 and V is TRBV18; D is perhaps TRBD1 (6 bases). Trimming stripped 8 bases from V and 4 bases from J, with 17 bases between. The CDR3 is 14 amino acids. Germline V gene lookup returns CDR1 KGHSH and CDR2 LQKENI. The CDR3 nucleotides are TGTGCCAGCCGCTTGGGGGGAGGGGGCACTGAAGCTTTCTTT. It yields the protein CASRLGGGGTEAFF.

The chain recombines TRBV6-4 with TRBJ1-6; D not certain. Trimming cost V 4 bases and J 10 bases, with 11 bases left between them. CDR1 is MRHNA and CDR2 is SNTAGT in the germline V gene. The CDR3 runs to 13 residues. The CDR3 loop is CASSVAAKSPLHF. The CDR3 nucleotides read TGTGCCAGCAGTGTCGCAGCGAAATCACCCCTCCACTTT.

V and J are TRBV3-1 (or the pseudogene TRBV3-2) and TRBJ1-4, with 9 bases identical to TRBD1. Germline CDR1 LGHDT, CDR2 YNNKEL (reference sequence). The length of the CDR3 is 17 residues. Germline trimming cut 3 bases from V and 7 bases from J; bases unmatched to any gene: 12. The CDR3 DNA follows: TGTGCCAGCAGCCAGAGATCCGACAGGGGGTTAAGTGAAAAACTGTTTTTT. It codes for CASSQRSDRGLSEKLFF.

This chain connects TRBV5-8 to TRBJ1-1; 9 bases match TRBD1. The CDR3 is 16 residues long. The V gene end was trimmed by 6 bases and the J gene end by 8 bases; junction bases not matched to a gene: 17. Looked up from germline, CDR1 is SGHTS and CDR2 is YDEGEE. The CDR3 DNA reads TGTGCCAGCAAAAATTCTCCGGGACAGGGATTTGGGGAAGCTTTCTTT. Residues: CASKNSPGQGFGEAFF.

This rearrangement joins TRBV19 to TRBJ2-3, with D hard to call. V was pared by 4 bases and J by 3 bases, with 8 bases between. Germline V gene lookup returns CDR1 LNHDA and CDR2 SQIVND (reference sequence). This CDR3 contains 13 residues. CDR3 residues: CASSTPYTDTQYF. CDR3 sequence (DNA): TGTGCCAGTAGTACCCCGTATACAGATACGCAGTATTTT.

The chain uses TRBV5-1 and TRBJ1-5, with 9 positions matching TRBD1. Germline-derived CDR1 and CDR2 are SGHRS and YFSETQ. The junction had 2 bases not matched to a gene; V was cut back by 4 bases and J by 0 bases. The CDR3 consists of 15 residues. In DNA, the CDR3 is TGCGCCAGCAGCCTGACAGGGGGTAGCAATCAGCCCCAGCATTTT. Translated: CASSLTGGSNQPQHF.